The entry below gives a single TCR beta chain sequence along with its context. A multiplex PCR was run with 60 Vbeta primers and 13 Jbeta primers. Using immunoSEQ multiplex PCR, the repertoire was profiled, and TCRdb retains in-frame clones only, with some absent. The data contain 70,000 or so clones, about 60% of them singletons. This sample stems from a study of cytomegalovirus exposure and HLA in healthy donors. CDR3 length equals 14 residues. Per the germline V gene, CDR1 is MDHEN and CDR2 is SYDVKM. Trimming shortened V by 6 bases and J by 8 bases, and 19 bases separated the two germline ends. Sequencing used PBMCs. The receptor was derived from a woman between 50 and 59 years old in good health and CMV-seronegative. This chain connects TRBV28 to TRBJ1-2; D may be TRBD1 (6 bases). The CDR3 spells CASSLGGAPRGYTF. CDR3 bases: TGTGCCAGCAGCCTTGGGGGGGCGCCCAGGGGCTACACCTTC.